The 10 T cell receptor beta chains given below trace back to one sample, sequenced in a study of neoadjuvant nivolumab and ipilimumab in lung cancer (dated by TCRdb to the early 2020s). The time point label for this specimen denotes: pretherapy, before neoadjuvant immune checkpoint inhibitors. Library preparation used the immunoSEQ multiplex PCR assay. TCRdb's version of the immuneACCESS table is confined to in-frame rearrangements and falls short of the full clone set. An unresolved V gene accounts for under half of the shortfall where checked; the remainder is of unknown origin. The sample yields roughly 18,000 clones; over 80% were counted once. The top ten clonotypes cover approximately 2% of the sample. This sample comprised peripheral blood, obtained before neoadjuvant nivolumab, alone or with ipilimumab. The receptor source for this set is an adult with non-small cell lung cancer.

The chain has TRBV11-2 and TRBJ2-1; D gene uncertain. Trimming left V 4 bases short and J 7 bases short, with 17 bases between. The CDR3 runs to 15 residues. Germline V lookup: CDR1 SGHAT, CDR2 FQNNGV. The CDR3 protein is CASSSEAPDVNEQFF. CDR3 coding DNA: TGTGCCAGCAGCTCTGAGGCCCCCGATGTTAATGAGCAGTTCTTC.

The chain is built from TRBV20-1 and TRBJ1-1; D is unclear. Germline CDR1 and CDR2: DFQATT and SNEGSKA (reference sequence). CDR3 length: 11 residues. The CDR3 sequence is CTTEYSGLAFF. Here the CDR3 DNA reads TGCACTACAGAATATTCAGGATTAGCTTTCTTT.

The chain employs TRBV5-3 and TRBJ2-1; D is unresolved. TRBV5-3 is an ORF; its function is uncertain. This CDR3 spans 16 amino acids. V lost 0 bases to trimming and J lost 1 base, with 11 bases between them. The CDR3 DNA reads as TGTGCCAGAAGCTTGGTGGCGGCCCTTTCCTACAATGAGCAGTTCTTC. It translates to CARSLVAALSYNEQFF.

V gene TRBV5-1 combines with J gene TRBJ2-6; the D gene could be TRBD1 or TRBD2 (5 bases each). V was clipped by 2 bases and J by 2 bases, with 11 bases between them. The CDR3 spans 16 residues. Germline V gene data show CDR1 as SGHRS and CDR2 as YFSETQ. The DNA of the CDR3 is TGCGCCAGCAGCTTCACGGGGCAGGCTGGGGCCAACGTCCTGACTTTC. Residues: CASSFTGQAGANVLTF.

The chain couples TRBV7-6 to TRBJ2-5; TRBD2 matches 7 bases. The CDR3 spans 14 residues. Germline CDR1 and CDR2: SGHVS and FNYEAQ. The V and J ends lost 8 bases and 1 base, in that order; junction bases with no gene match: 7. The CDR3 nucleotides read TGTGCCAGCGAAGGAGCGGGACCCCAAGAGACCCAGTACTTC. Translated: CASEGAGPQETQYF.

V gene TRBV5-1 combines with J gene TRBJ2-2, with unresolved D. The V end was cut by 1 base, the J end by 6 bases, with 10 bases between. The germline V gene encodes CDR1 SGHRS and CDR2 YFSETQ. The CDR3 extends over 14 amino acids. Here the CDR3 reads CASSLQVSAGELFF. DNA of the CDR3: TGCGCCAGCAGCTTGCAGGTCTCCGCCGGGGAGCTGTTTTTT.

This sequence joins TRBV7-2 and TRBJ2-2, with no clear D. Germline CDR1 reads SGHTA; CDR2 reads FQGNSA. V was clipped by 1 base and J by 7 bases, with 7 bases between them. The CDR3 totals 13 residues. CDR3 sequence: CASSLGRFGELFF. The CDR3 nucleotides are TGTGCCAGCAGCTTAGGCAGGTTCGGGGAGCTGTTTTTT.

This clone was seen once. The V call is TRBV18, the J call TRBJ2-5, with 7 bases aligning to TRBD2. Trimming at V came to 2 bases and at J to 4 bases, leaving 10 bases not matched to a gene. The CDR3 length is 16 residues. The germline CDR1 and CDR2 sequences are KGHSH and LQKENI. CDR3 bases: TGTGCCAGCTCACCAACTCAGACTAGCAGTAGAGAGACCCAGTACTTC. This codes for CASSPTQTSSRETQYF. Drawing the rest from reference TRBV18 and TRBJ2-5, the complete variable domain is NAGVMQNPRHLVRRRGQEARLRCSPMKGHSHVYWYRQLPEEGLKFMVYLQKENIIDESGMPKERFSAEFPKEGPSILRIQQVVRGDSAAYFCASSPTQTSSRETQYFGPGTRLLVL.

The gene calls are TRBV5-4 and TRBJ1-1, with 7 positions matching TRBD1. With V trimmed by 4 bases and J by 0 bases, 12 bases remained unmatched. Germline V CDR1 and CDR2: SGHNT, YYREEE (reference sequence). The CDR3 is made up of 17 amino acids. CDR3 residues: CASSQRSGQAMNTEAFF. In DNA, the CDR3 is TGTGCCAGCAGCCAACGGTCAGGACAGGCCATGAACACTGAAGCTTTCTTT.

The chain couples TRBV2 to TRBJ2-7, with D uncertain. Trimming removed 2 bases from V and 4 bases from J, with 15 bases in between. The CDR3 runs to 15 residues. Germline V gene sequence: CDR1 SNHLY, CDR2 FYNNEI. The CDR3 reads CASSENTKAGYEQYF. The CDR3 coding sequence is TGTGCCAGCAGTGAAAATACTAAGGCTGGGTACGAGCAGTACTTC.